This T cell receptor (beta chain) was observed in a study of molecular identifiers for immune sequencing clone quantification. The V and J ends lost 5 bases and 0 bases respectively, with 20 bases between them. CDR3 length: 17 amino acids. This clonotype was recorded many times. Preparation of the bulk TCR libraries relied on previously described methods and listed TCR primers. TCRdb independently ran MiXCR on the PCR reads; one entry per CDR3 protein. Of 250,000 to 350,000 distinct CDR3 sequences in the sample, 20% to 25% were seen once. This rearrangement joins TRBV12-3 or TRBV12-4 to TRBJ2-7; tentatively, D is TRBD1 or TRBD2 (5 bases each). The sequence derives from a human donor in good health. Some libraries in this study had Jurkat cell RNA spiked in. The source material was naive CD8+ T cells from blood, with Jurkat cell RNA spiked in. Described subset: FACS-sorted CD8+CD4-CCR7+CD45RA+ naive T cells. CDR3 sequence (DNA): TGTGCCAGCAGTGCCCCCCCGGGGCGCGAACTCTCCTACGAGCAGTACTTC. It yields the protein CASSAPPGRELSYEQYF.